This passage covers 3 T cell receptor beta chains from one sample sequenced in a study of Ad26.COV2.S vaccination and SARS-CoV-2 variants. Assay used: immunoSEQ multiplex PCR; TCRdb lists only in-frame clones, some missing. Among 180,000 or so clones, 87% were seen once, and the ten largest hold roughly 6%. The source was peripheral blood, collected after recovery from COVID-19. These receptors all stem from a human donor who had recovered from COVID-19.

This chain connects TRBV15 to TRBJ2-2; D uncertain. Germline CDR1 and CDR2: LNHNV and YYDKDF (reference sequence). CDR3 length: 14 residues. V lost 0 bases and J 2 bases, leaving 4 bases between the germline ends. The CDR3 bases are TGTGCCACCAGCAGAGATACCAACACCGGGGAGCTGTTTTTT. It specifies CATSRDTNTGELFF.

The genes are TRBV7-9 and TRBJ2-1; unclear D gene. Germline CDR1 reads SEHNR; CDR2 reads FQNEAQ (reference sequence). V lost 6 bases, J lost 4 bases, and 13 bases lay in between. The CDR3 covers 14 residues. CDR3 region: CASRLAFSYNEQFF. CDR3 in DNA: TGTGCCAGCAGACTCGCATTCAGTTACAATGAGCAGTTCTTC.

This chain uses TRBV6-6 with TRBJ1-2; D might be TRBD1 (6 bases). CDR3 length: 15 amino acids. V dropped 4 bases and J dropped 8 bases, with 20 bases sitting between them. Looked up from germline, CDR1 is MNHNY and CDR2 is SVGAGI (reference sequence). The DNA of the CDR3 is TGTGCCAGCAGTTTTTCGAAGGGGGTCGGGGAAGGCTACACCTTC. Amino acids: CASSFSKGVGEGYTF.